This TCR beta chain was sequenced during a study of TIL therapy for anti-PD-1-resistant metastatic lung cancer. Study context: Several tumors were EGFR-mutant and two were ALK-rearranged. Tumors carried a median about 1.5 non-synonymous mutations per megabase. General study points: Treatment-naive, never-smoker and oncogene-addicted patients were overrepresented in this highly selected cohort.

Note on this clone: Its specificity is unknown.

The immunoSEQ assay was v3. Each library reached 1.5 million to 2.5 million read pairs, or roughly 4.5-6 million at deep level. Sequencing was performed with immunoSEQ multiplex PCR; in TCRdb, only in-frame clones are kept and a portion is missing. Here the sample spans around 8,000 clones, roughly 74% being singletons. The V and J ends lost 5 bases and 5 bases respectively, with 12 bases between them. This CDR3 spans 13 amino acids. Germline values: CDR1 SGHTA, CDR2 FQGTGA. The time point denotes: pre-treatment sample, taken before nivolumab and TIL therapy. Most excised metastases sampled were pleural nodules or supraclavicular lymph nodes.

This TCR derives from a person aged 25-85 years with non-small cell lung cancer. The chain recombines TRBV7-3 with TRBJ1-1; D is undetermined. The sequences come from tumor tissue, collected at baseline. CDR3 residues: CASSLGYGTEAFF. In DNA, the CDR3 is TGTGCCAGCAGCCTAGGGTACGGGACTGAAGCTTTCTTT.